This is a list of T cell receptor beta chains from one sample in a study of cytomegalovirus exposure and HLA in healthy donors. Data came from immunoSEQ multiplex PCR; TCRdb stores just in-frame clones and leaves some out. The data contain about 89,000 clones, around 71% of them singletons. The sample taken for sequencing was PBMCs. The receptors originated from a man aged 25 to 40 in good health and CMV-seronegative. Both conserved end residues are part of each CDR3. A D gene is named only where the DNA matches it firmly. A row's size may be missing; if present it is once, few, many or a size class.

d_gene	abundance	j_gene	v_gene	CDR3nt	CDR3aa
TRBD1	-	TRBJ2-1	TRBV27	TGTGCCAGCAGCAGCCCAAGACAGGGGCCCTACAATGAGCAGTTCTTC	CASSSPRQGPYNEQFF
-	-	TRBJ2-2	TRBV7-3	TGTGCCAGCCAGTACACCGGGGAGCTGTTTTTT	CASQYTGELFF
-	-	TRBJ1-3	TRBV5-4	TGTGCCAGCAGCGCCGGTCCTGGAAACACCATATATTTT	CASSAGPGNTIYF
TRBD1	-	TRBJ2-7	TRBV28	TGTGCCAGCACCAACCCGGTAACAGGGGGTAACGAGCAGTACTTC	CASTNPVTGGNEQYF
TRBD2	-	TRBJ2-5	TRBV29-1	TGCAGCGGCCGGGGCGGGGGGTACGGGGAGACCCAGTACTTC	CSGRGGGYGETQYF
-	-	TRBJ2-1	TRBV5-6	TGTGCCAGCAGCTTGTCTTGGAGCTCCTACAATGAGCAGTTCTTC	CASSLSWSSYNEQFF
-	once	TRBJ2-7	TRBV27	TGTGCCAGTAGACCGGAGCAGGGACAATCCTACGAGCAGTACTTC	CASRPEQGQSYEQYF
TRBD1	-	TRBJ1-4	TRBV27	TGTGCCAGCAGGGAGGACAGGGGCCGGGCAACTAATGAAAAACTGTTTTTT	CASREDRGRATNEKLFF
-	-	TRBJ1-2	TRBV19	TGTGCCAGTAGGACAGTGGACTATGGCTACACCTTC	CASRTVDYGYTF
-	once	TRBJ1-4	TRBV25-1	TGTGCCAGCAACTCCGTCCGAGAGGGTGAAAAACTGTTTTTT	CASNSVREGEKLFF